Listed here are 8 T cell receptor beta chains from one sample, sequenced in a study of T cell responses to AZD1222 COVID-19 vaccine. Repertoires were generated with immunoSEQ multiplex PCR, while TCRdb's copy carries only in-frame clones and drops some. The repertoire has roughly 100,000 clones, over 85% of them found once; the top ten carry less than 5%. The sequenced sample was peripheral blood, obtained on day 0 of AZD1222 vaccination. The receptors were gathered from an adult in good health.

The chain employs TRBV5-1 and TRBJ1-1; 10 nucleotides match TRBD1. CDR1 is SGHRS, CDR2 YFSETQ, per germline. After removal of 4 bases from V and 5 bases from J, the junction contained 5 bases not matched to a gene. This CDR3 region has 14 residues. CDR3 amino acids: CASSLGQGGTEAFF. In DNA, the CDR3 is TGCGCCAGCAGCCTAGGACAGGGGGGGACTGAAGCTTTCTTT.

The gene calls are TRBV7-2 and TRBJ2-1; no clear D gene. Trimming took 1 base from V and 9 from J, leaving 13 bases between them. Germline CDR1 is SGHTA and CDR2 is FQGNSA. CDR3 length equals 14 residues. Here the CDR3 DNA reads TGTGCCAGCAGCTTAGGCTTGGCCAAAAGTGAGCAGTTCTTC. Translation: CASSLGLAKSEQFF.

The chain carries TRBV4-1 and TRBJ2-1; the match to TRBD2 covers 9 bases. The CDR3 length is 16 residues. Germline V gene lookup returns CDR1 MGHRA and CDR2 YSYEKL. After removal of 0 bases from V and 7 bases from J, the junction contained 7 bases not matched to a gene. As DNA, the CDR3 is TGCGCCAGCAGCCAAGATCCCGGACTAGCGTTAAATGAGCAGTTCTTC. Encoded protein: CASSQDPGLALNEQFF.

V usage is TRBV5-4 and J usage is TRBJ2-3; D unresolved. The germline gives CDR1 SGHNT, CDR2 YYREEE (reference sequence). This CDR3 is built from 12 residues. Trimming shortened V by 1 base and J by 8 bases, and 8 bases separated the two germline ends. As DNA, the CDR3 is TGTGCCAGCAGCTTGTGGTCGAGTACGCAGTATTTT. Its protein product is CASSLWSSTQYF.

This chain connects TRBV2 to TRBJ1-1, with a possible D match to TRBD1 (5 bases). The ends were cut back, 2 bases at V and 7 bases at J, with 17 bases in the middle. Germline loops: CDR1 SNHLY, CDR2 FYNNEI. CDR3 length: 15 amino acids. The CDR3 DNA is TGTGCCAGCAGTGAACTGCGAGGGGCCGGAAGTGAAGCTTTCTTT. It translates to CASSELRGAGSEAFF.

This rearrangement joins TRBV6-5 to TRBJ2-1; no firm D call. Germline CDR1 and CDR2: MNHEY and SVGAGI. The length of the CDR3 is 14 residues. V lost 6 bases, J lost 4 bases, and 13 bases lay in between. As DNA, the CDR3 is TGTGCCAGCAGAACGGCCTCCTTATACAATGAGCAGTTCTTC. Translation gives CASRTASLYNEQFF.

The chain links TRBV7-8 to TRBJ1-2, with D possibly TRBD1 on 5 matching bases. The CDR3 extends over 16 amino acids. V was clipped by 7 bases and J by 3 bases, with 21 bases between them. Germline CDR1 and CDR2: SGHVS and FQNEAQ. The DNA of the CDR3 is TGTGCCAGCACACCCCCGGACACTCAAGGGGACTATGGCTACACCTTC. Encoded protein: CASTPPDTQGDYGYTF.

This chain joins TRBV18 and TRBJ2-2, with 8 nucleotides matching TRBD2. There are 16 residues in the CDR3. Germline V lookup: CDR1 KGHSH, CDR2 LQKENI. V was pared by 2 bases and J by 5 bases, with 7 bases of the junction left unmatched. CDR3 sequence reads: CASSPEGAGVTGELFF. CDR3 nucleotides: TGTGCCAGCTCACCAGAGGGAGCGGGGGTTACCGGGGAGCTGTTTTTT.